Sequencing of this T cell receptor beta chain was carried out in a study of blood T cell repertoires in COVID-19 (dated by TCRdb to about 2020). With respect to the entire study: Samples covering the acute and convalescent phases of COVID-19 were provided by collaborators in the United States, Italy and Spain. The prospective study material was composed of cDNA or gDNA derived from T cells, B-cell-depleted T cells, or PBMCs. Subjects who had been exposed to COVID-19, were actively infected with it, or had recovered from it provided the deeply sampled blood TCRbeta repertoires that made up the dataset. A freely available public database, intended as a resource for researchers studying the immune response to SARS-CoV-2, is where the repertoires were released. The samples were drawn from the first 160 participants of the ongoing ImmuneRACE study and from 1,254 subjects provided by 6 global collaborators. A de-identified subject ID, COVID-19 status, age in years and sex were almost always included in the sample metadata. Where available, HLA class I and class II types were obtained from metadata supplied by the sample provider rather than from assay-based typing. The study at large found these results: How much clinical and demographic metadata was included differed by source and by participant, and the metadata was provided uncurated.

TCRbeta CDR3 regions were amplified from genomic DNA using the immunoSEQ Assay, a bias-controlled multiplex PCR. Processing in the source paper ran as follows. Within the assay, amplification of reference gene primers was used to estimate how many nucleated cells each sample contained. To quantify the absolute abundance of each unique TCRbeta CDR3 rearrangement, sequence reads were collapsed and filtered. For each sample, productive Simpson clonality was calculated as the square root of Simpson's diversity index across productive rearrangements. The table comes from immuneACCESS by way of TCRdb, which keeps in-frame sequences with V and J called. Part of the clones is missing from these tables; in studies checked, under half for an unresolved V gene and the rest for unknown reasons. Clone size and the V and J calls come from that table; the DNA yielded D and trimming. The sample data list about half a million clones, and approximately 85% of these were observed just once. Approximately 2.9% of the sample is in the top ten clones.

Turning to this clone: Its antigen has not been determined. The input lacks base qualities; no much larger clone sits a single base away.

Based on the germline V gene (reference sequence), the CDR1 and CDR2 sequences are MNHEY and SMNVEV. V is cut back by 5 bases and J by 6 bases, with 3 bases in the junction unmatched. The CDR3 has 12 amino acids, counting the end cysteine and phenylalanine. Only CDR3 DNA is held: 36 bases, read in frame from base 1. Collaborating institutions collected whole blood in K2EDTA tubes following their own protocols. Collaborator samples were shipped for TCRbeta analysis as frozen whole blood, isolated PBMCs, or DNA extracted from either sample type. The sequenced material came from peripheral blood. This receptor was obtained from a human donor in a cohort sampled during active COVID-19. Recombination linked TRBV27 to TRBJ2-7; 8 middle bases align to TRBD1. The sequenced DNA: TGTGCCAGCAGTGGACAGGGCTTCGAGCAGTACTTC. It is translated as CASSGQGFEQYF.